This T cell receptor beta chain was captured in a study of blood T cell repertoires in COVID-19. The overall study: PBMCs, B-cell-depleted T cells, or T cells provided the cDNA or gDNA that made up the material.

The participants were between roughly 18 and 89 years old and came from about two dozen US areas. The recovered donors of Cohort 3 showed two negative PCRs, clearance, or symptom resolution. The CDR3 runs to 14 residues. CDR1 and CDR2 (germline): MNHEY, SVGAGI. V lost 5 bases, J lost 5 bases, and 7 bases stayed unmatched. As originally analysed: Estimation of nucleated cell counts was performed using reference gene primer amplification. The protocol was immunoSEQ multiplex PCR, while the TCRdb copy is restricted to in-frame clones and leaves out a portion. The DNA gave D and trimming, while V, J and clone size come from that table. The repertoire includes 170,000 or so clones, more than 85% of them detected once, and about 7% sits in the top ten.

This receptor was taken from a woman aged 45-60 years who had recovered from COVID-19. The chain combines TRBV6-5 with TRBJ2-5; the match to TRBD1 covers 8 bases. Material for sequencing was PBMCs or T cells enriched from blood (not recorded which). CDR3 nucleotides: TGTGCCAGCAGTACCCAGGGGGCGTGGGAGACCCAGTACTTC. As protein: CASSTQGAWETQYF.